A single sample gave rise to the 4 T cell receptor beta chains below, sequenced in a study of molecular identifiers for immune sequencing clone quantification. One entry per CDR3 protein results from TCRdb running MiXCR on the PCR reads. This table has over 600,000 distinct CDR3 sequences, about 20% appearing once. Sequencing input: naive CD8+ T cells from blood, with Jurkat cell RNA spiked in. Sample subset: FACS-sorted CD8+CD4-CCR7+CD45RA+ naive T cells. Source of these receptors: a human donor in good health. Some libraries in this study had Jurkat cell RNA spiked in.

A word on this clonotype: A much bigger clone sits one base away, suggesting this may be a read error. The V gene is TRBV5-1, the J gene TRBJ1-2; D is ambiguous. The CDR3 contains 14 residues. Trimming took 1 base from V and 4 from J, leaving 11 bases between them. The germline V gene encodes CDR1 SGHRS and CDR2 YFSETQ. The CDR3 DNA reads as TGCGCCAGCAGCTTGTCCCGGTTAAGCTATGGCTACACCTTC. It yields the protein CASSLSRLSYGYTF.

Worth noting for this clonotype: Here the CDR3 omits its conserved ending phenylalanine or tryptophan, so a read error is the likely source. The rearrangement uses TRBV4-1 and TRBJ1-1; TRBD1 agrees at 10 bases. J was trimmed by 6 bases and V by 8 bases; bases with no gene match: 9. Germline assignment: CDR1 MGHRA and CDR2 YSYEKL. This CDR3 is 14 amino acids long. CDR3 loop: CASGEGQGRSEAFS. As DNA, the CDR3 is TGCGCCAGCGGCGAGGGACAGGGGAGGTCTGAAGCTTTCTCT.

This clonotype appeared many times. The CDR3 is CASSDYAGDPYEQYF. DNA of the CDR3: TGTGCCAGCAGTGATTATGCTGGAGATCCCTACGAGCAGTACTTC. The V gene is TRBV25-1, the J gene TRBJ2-7; D not resolved. The length of the CDR3 is 15 residues. Per germline, CDR1 MGHDK and CDR2 SYGVNS. Trimming took off 3 bases at V and 2 bases at J, with 14 bases between the two ends.

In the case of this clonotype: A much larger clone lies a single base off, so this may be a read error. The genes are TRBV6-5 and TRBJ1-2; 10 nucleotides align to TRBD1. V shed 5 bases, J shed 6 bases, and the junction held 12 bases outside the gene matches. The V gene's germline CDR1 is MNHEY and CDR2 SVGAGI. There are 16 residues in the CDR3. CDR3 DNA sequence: TGTGCCAGCAGTCACCACCCGGGGACAGGGGACCATGGCTACACCTTC. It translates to CASSHHPGTGDHGYTF.